This T cell receptor (beta chain) was identified in a study of post-analysis software for immune sequencing data. Study-level points and caveats: The authors found that F measure strongly co-clustered same-batch samples. Relative to controls, patients had about 5 TRBV segments at higher frequency, with TRBV5-6, TRBV5-1 and TRBV20-1 among these. Significantly lower normalized Chao1 diversity was seen in multiple sclerosis patients than in controls.

Germline V gives CDR1 GTSNPN, CDR2 SVGIG (reference sequence). Deletions cut 3 bases from V and 4 bases from J, with 15 bases between. CDR3 size: 14 residues. Unique molecular identifiers featured in each of the TCR beta cDNA libraries. MiXCR, applied by TCRdb to the PCR reads, yields one record per CDR3 protein. The sample shows 550,000 to 700,000 distinct CDR3 sequences, roughly 47% of them seen only once. About this clonotype itself: Its antigen remains unknown.

The receptor comes from a girl under 18 with multiple sclerosis. Sequencing was done on a sample of blood. The V gene is TRBV30, the J gene TRBJ1-2, with D possibly being TRBD1 (6 bases). CDR3 DNA sequence: TGTGCCTGGAGCCCATTCCGGGACACCTATGGCTACACCTTC. Translated, it gives CAWSPFRDTYGYTF. The variable domain in full, completed from reference TRBV30 and TRBJ1-2, reads SQTIHQWPATLVQPVGSPLSLECTVEGTSNPNLYWYRQAAGRGLQLLFYSVGIGQISSEVPQNLSASRPQDRQFILSSKKLLLSDSGFYLCAWSPFRDTYGYTFGSGTRLTVV.